These 19 T cell receptor beta chains share one sample of origin, sequenced in a study of T cells in women clearing cervical HPV infection. The method was immunoSEQ multiplex PCR; TCRdb's version includes in-frame clones alone and lacks a portion of them. This sample's table reports around 40,000 clones. The sequencing sample was made of blood buffy coat. The receptors originated from a woman between 18 and 70 years old with a cervical HPV16 infection that either progressed to CIN3+ or cleared (not recorded which).

A word on this clone: The CDR3 end is not reached by the read, which stops 3 residues before it; the germline J gene fills it in. The rearrangement joins TRBV20-1 to TRBJ2-7; tentative D call: TRBD1 (6 bases). Germline CDR1 and CDR2: DFQATT and SNEGSKA (reference sequence). Trimming removed 0 bases from V and 3 bases from J, with 9 bases in between. CDR3 length: 13 amino acids. The CDR3 region is CSAREGGIYEQYF. The CDR3 bases that were read are TGCAGTGCTAGAGAAGGGGGTATCTACGAG.

Concerning this clone itself: Read sequence stops 3 residues before the CDR3 end, and the germline J gene provides the missing end. The chain has TRBV11-2 and TRBJ2-7, with D unresolved. CDR1 and CDR2 (germline): SGHAT, FQNNGV. CDR3 length: 14 amino acids. Trimming stripped 1 base from V and 1 base from J, with 8 bases between. The covered CDR3 bases are TGTGCCAGCAGCTTAGTGGCGGATTCCTACGAG. Translated, it gives CASSLVADSYE. The entire CDR3 sequence reads CASSLVADSYEQYF.

In the case of this clone: The read ends 3 residues before the CDR3 terminus; that terminus is restored from the germline J gene. The chain is built from TRBV4-2 and TRBJ2-7, with TRBD2 identical over 9 bases. CDR1 is LGHNA and CDR2 is YNFKEQ in the germline V gene. CDR3 size: 18 residues. Trimming cost V 1 base and J 0 bases; bases outside gene matches: 10. This CDR3 reads CASSQAASGNTLSYEQYF. Partial CDR3 DNA: TGTGCCAGCAGCCAAGCCGCTAGCGGGAATACACTCTCCTACGAG.

Points on this clone: The read falls 3 residues short of the CDR3 end, and the missing part is taken from the germline J gene. This chain joins TRBV5-5 and TRBJ1-5, with D uncertain. This CDR3 is built from 13 residues. The germline V gene encodes CDR1 SGHKS and CDR2 YYEKEE (reference sequence). V was clipped by 1 base and J by 7 bases, with 9 bases between them. The sequenced CDR3 bases are TGTGCCAGCAGCTTGCAACAAGGGCAGCCC. Its translation is CASSLQQGQP. The CDR3 in its entirety is CASSLQQGQPQHF.

About this clone itself: Coverage ceases 3 residues before the CDR3 finishes, and the germline J gene fills in the end. V usage is TRBV19 and J usage is TRBJ1-1; 9 bases agree with TRBD1. This CDR3 spans 20 amino acids. CDR1 is LNHDA, CDR2 SQIVND, per germline (reference sequence). Trimming cost V 1 base and J 4 bases; bases outside gene matches: 19. The DNA read from the CDR3 is TGTGCCAGTAGTATAGGCTATGGGAACAGGGGGCGCAGAATTGGCACTGAA. Its protein product is CASSIGYGNRGRRIGTE. The complete CDR3 sequence is CASSIGYGNRGRRIGTEAFF.

As for this clone: From the germline J gene comes the end of the CDR3, since the read stops 3 residues before it. The V and J genes are TRBV18 and TRBJ2-3, with TRBD2 matching over 12 bases. Germline CDR1 KGHSH, CDR2 LQKENI. The CDR3 totals 18 residues. The V gene end was trimmed by 3 bases and the J gene end by 5 bases; junction bases not matched to a gene: 12. The CDR3 sequence is CASSPRLAGAMEGDTQYF. The DNA read from the CDR3 is TGTGCCAGCTCACCCCGACTAGCGGGAGCCATGGAGGGAGATACG. Combining the CDR3 with reference TRBV18 and TRBJ2-3 gives the whole variable domain NAGVMQNPRHLVRRRGQEARLRCSPMKGHSHVYWYRQLPEEGLKFMVYLQKENIIDESGMPKERFSAEFPKEGPSILRIQQVVRGDSAAYFCASSPRLAGAMEGDTQYFGPGTRLTVL.

As for this clone: Read sequence stops 3 residues before the CDR3 end, and the germline J gene provides the missing end. The V gene is TRBV2, the J gene TRBJ2-2, with D perhaps TRBD1 (6 bases). This CDR3 contains 15 residues. The ends were cut back, 5 bases at V and 5 bases at J, with 15 bases in the middle. Germline V lookup: CDR1 SNHLY, CDR2 FYNNEI. The covered CDR3 bases are TGTGCCAGCAGTCGGGACACTGTAGGTACCGGGGAG. Translated, it gives CASSRDTVGTGE. The complete CDR3 reads CASSRDTVGTGELFF.

Points on this clone: The sequence runs out 3 residues before the end of the CDR3; the remainder is reconstructed from the germline J gene. The rearrangement joins TRBV5-6 to TRBJ2-7; 9 nucleotides line up with TRBD1. The germline gives CDR1 SGHDT, CDR2 YYEEEE. V was clipped by 0 bases and J by 5 bases; unmatched bases: 6. This CDR3 comprises 15 residues. CDR3: CASSLEGTGSHEQYF. Partial CDR3 DNA: TGTGCCAGCAGCTTGGAAGGGACAGGGTCCCACGAG.

Concerning this clone itself: The read ends 3 residues before the CDR3 terminus; that terminus is restored from the germline J gene. The rearrangement uses TRBV19 and TRBJ1-2; the match to TRBD1 covers 9 bases. Germline V lookup: CDR1 LNHDA, CDR2 SQIVND (reference sequence). CDR3 length: 14 amino acids. Partial CDR3 DNA: TGTGCCAGTAGTAAGGGACAGGGAATGGATACC. Translated: CASSKGQGMDT. The entire CDR3 sequence reads CASSKGQGMDTYTF.

About this clone itself: The read halts 3 residues ahead of the CDR3 end, with the missing end drawn from the germline J gene. V gene TRBV12-3 or TRBV12-4 combines with J gene TRBJ1-4; perhaps TRBD1 as D (5 bases). The V gene lost 3 bases and the J gene lost 4 bases, with 9 bases spanning the gap. CDR3 length: 14 amino acids. The DNA read from the CDR3 is TGTGCCAGCAGTTTCGGGGGGGTTAATGAAAAA. It yields the protein CASSFGGVNEK. The whole CDR3 protein reads CASSFGGVNEKLFF.

For this clone: Read data end 3 residues before the CDR3 end; the end is taken from the germline J gene. The chain uses TRBV7-2 and TRBJ1-4; D gene ambiguous. Germline V gene lookup returns CDR1 SGHTA and CDR2 FQGNSA. CDR3 length: 14 amino acids. The V end lost 3 bases, the J end lost 8 bases, and 13 bases lay between the germline ends. The CDR3 DNA, read in part, is TGTGCCAGCAGCTTCGCTGGCATAAACGAAAAA. Its protein product is CASSFAGINEK. The whole CDR3 protein reads CASSFAGINEKLFF.

Frequency places this clone as medium-sized (0.01 to 0.1%). The DNA read from the CDR3 is TGTGCCACCAGTCCTTCTCCGCGGTCCGGACAGGGGGGGCATCAGCCC. Protein product: CATSPSPRSGQGGHQP. The CDR3 in full is CATSPSPRSGQGGHQPQHF. The genes are TRBV24-1 and TRBJ1-5; 10 bases map to TRBD1. The read finishes 3 residues shy of the CDR3 end, and the germline J gene is used to complete it. Germline values: CDR1 KGHDR, CDR2 SFDVKD. This CDR3 is 19 amino acids long. After removal of 6 bases from V and 5 bases from J, the junction contained 18 bases not matched to a gene.

Comments on this clone: Read coverage stops 3 residues before the CDR3 terminus; the germline J gene supplies the remainder. This sequence joins TRBV19 and TRBJ1-5; D is uncertain. The CDR3 is made up of 14 amino acids. The V and J ends lost 1 base and 6 bases respectively, with 10 bases between them. CDR1 is LNHDA, CDR2 SQIVND, per germline (reference sequence). The sequenced part of the CDR3 DNA is TGTGCCAGTAGTATAGGAAGCTTCCTTCAGCCC. Protein product: CASSIGSFLQP. The CDR3 as a whole reads CASSIGSFLQPQHF.

As regards this clone: The CDR3 goes on 3 residues after the read ends, and that part is filled in from the germline J gene. This chain uses TRBV7-9 with TRBJ1-2, with D possibly being TRBD1 (5 bases). This CDR3 has 12 residues. The germline V gene has CDR1 SEHNR and CDR2 FQNEAQ (reference sequence). Between the trimmed V and J ends, which lost 5 bases and 4 bases, there was a span of 8 bases. The CDR3 spells CASSGDSYGYTF. The DNA read from the CDR3 is TGTGCCAGCAGCGGTGACAGCTATGGC.

To note about this clone: The CDR3 end is not reached by the read, which stops 3 residues before it; the germline J gene fills it in. The chain recombines TRBV7-7 with TRBJ2-2, with a possible D match to TRBD2 (5 bases). The V end lost 0 bases, the J end lost 5 bases, and 7 bases lay between the germline ends. Germline loops: CDR1 SSHAT, CDR2 FNYEAQ (reference sequence). There are 14 residues in the CDR3. The sequenced part of the CDR3 DNA is TGTGCCAGCAGCTTAGCGCTAGCAACCGGGGAG. It translates to CASSLALATGE. The full CDR3 protein is CASSLALATGELFF.

About this clone: The CDR3 end falls 3 residues outside the read, so it is completed with the germline J gene. This chain connects TRBV18 to TRBJ2-4; TRBD1 matches 7 bases. Germline CDR1 is KGHSH and CDR2 is LQKENI. The CDR3 is made up of 15 amino acids. CDR3 region: CASSPGTDPSNGQYF. The part of the CDR3 DNA that was read is TGTGCCAGCTCACCGGGGACAGATCCAAGTAATGGT.

Notes on this clone: The read ends 3 residues shy of where the CDR3 ends; the end is completed using the germline J gene. V is TRBV7-6 and J is TRBJ1-1, with D tentatively TRBD1 (6 bases). Germline-derived CDR1 and CDR2 are SGHVS and FNYEAQ. The CDR3 is made up of 12 amino acids. V lost 0 bases and J lost 7, with 6 bases in between. CDR3: CASSLAGGEAFF. Partial CDR3 DNA: TGTGCCAGCAGCTTAGCAGGGGGTGAA.

Regarding this clone: The sequence runs out 3 residues before the end of the CDR3; the remainder is reconstructed from the germline J gene. The chain is built from TRBV19 and TRBJ1-2; 9 nucleotides match TRBD1. CDR1 is LNHDA and CDR2 is SQIVND in the germline V gene (reference sequence). The V gene end was trimmed by 7 bases and the J gene end by 2 bases; junction bases not matched to a gene: 8. This CDR3 has 15 amino acids. The CDR3 sequence: CASTTDRGFNYGYTF. The CDR3 bases that were read are TGTGCCAGTACCACGGACAGGGGCTTCAACTATGGC.

With respect to this clone: A read error may account for a junction end that differs from germline. The CDR3 goes on 3 residues after the read ends, and that part is filled in from the germline J gene. This CDR3 is also generated by other DNA sequences in the sample. V usage is TRBV7-6 and J usage is TRBJ1-3; TRBD1 is a possible D gene (6 bases). There are 17 residues in the CDR3. Germline CDR1 reads SGHVS; CDR2 reads FNYEAQ. The part of the CDR3 DNA that was read is TGTGCCAGCAGCTTAGTACCGCGGGACAACTCTGGAAACACT. This gives the protein CASSLVPRDNSGNT. The complete CDR3 protein is CASSLVPRDNSGNTIYF.